These 15 T cell receptor beta chains were all obtained from the same sample, sequenced in a study of blood T cell repertoires in COVID-19. Clones were read by immunoSEQ multiplex PCR, and TCRdb kept only the in-frame ones, dropping some. The data contain around 150,000 clones, around 84% of them singletons. The sequenced sample consisted of peripheral blood. Receptors were obtained from a man in his forties with acute or convalescent COVID-19.

This rearrangement joins TRBV19 to TRBJ2-5; unclear D gene. The germline V and J ends were trimmed by 3 bases and 5 bases, with 7 bases remaining between them. The CDR3 length is 12 residues. CDR1 and CDR2 from the germline V gene are LNHDA and SQIVND (reference sequence). CDR3 nucleotide sequence: TGTGCCAGTAGTATTTCTCGGGAGACCCAGTACTTC. Translated, it gives CASSISRETQYF. Combining the CDR3 with reference TRBV19 and TRBJ2-5 gives the whole variable domain DGGITQSPKYLFRKEGQNVTLSCEQNLNHDAMYWYRQDPGQGLRLIYYSQIVNDFQKGDIAEGYSVSREKKESFPLTVTSAQKNPTAFYLCASSISRETQYFGPGTRLLVL.

This chain connects TRBV7-9 to TRBJ2-1; 7 nucleotides align to TRBD2. Germline assignment: CDR1 SEHNR and CDR2 FQNEAQ (reference sequence). The V gene end was trimmed by 4 bases and the J gene end by 3 bases; junction bases not matched to a gene: 6. The CDR3 runs to 15 residues. CDR3 coding DNA: TGTGCCAGCAGCTCTTCCCCGGGGGGCTACAATGAGCAGTTCTTC. Translation gives CASSSSPGGYNEQFF.

The gene calls are TRBV4-3 and TRBJ1-2; D not resolved. The V end was cut by 1 base, the J end by 4 bases, with 13 bases between. The CDR3 is made up of 15 amino acids. Germline loops: CDR1 LGHNA, CDR2 YSLEER. The CDR3 sequence is CASSQVLMEGYGYTF. The CDR3 DNA is TGCGCCAGCAGCCAAGTTCTGATGGAGGGCTATGGCTACACCTTC.

J is TRBJ2-7 and V is TRBV7-9; no firm D call. The germline V and J ends were trimmed by 2 bases and 4 bases, with 9 bases remaining between them. The germline gives CDR1 SEHNR, CDR2 FQNEAQ (reference sequence). This CDR3 region has 13 residues. The CDR3 loop reads CASSLNSVYEQYF. In DNA, the CDR3 is TGTGCCAGCAGCTTAAATTCGGTGTACGAGCAGTACTTC.

The V and J genes are TRBV5-5 and TRBJ2-2; 8 nucleotides align to TRBD1. The CDR3 consists of 16 residues. Unmatched junction bases numbered 5, after V lost 3 bases and J lost 1 base. Germline V CDR1 and CDR2: SGHKS, YYEKEE (reference sequence). This CDR3 is CASSSTGDKNTGELFF. Here the CDR3 DNA reads TGTGCCAGCAGCTCGACAGGGGACAAGAACACCGGGGAGCTGTTTTTT.

The chain is built from TRBV28 and TRBJ1-2; D not resolved. CDR3 length: 12 residues. V was cut by 6 bases and J by 8 bases, with 13 bases left in between. Germline V gives CDR1 MDHEN, CDR2 SYDVKM. This chain's CDR3 is CASSPLAVGYTF. Written as DNA, the CDR3 is TGTGCCAGCAGCCCCCTCGCGGTCGGCTACACCTTC.

This rearrangement joins TRBV9 to TRBJ2-1; D not resolved. CDR1 and CDR2 from the germline V gene are SGDLS and YYNGEE. This CDR3 has 15 residues. Trimming took 0 bases from V and 0 from J, leaving 7 bases between them. The CDR3 nucleotides read TGTGCCAGCAGCGTAGTTGGTAGCTCCTACAATGAGCAGTTCTTC. This gives the protein CASSVVGSSYNEQFF.

The genes are TRBV15 and TRBJ2-5, with D perhaps matching TRBD1 (5 bases). This CDR3 has 16 residues. Germline values: CDR1 LNHNV, CDR2 YYDKDF (reference sequence). V was shortened by 3 bases and J by 4 bases, with 18 bases between the two germline ends. Here the CDR3 reads CATSSLKGLGSETQYF. CDR3 nucleotide sequence: TGTGCCACCAGCAGTCTTAAGGGGTTGGGGTCAGAGACCCAGTACTTC.

The gene calls are TRBV5-6 and TRBJ1-2; no firm D call. The CDR3 runs to 14 residues. The germline V gene encodes CDR1 SGHDT and CDR2 YYEEEE. V dropped 4 bases and J dropped 4 bases, with 14 bases sitting between them. In DNA form, the CDR3 reads TGTGCCAGCAGCCCCCTCGGGGAGCTCTATGGCTACACCTTC. This codes for CASSPLGELYGYTF.

The gene calls are TRBV5-1 and TRBJ1-4, with a possible D match to TRBD1 (6 bases). Between the trimmed V and J ends, which lost 4 bases and 5 bases, there was a span of 9 bases. The germline CDR1 and CDR2 sequences are SGHRS and YFSETQ. This CDR3 is built from 13 residues. CDR3: CASSIGQNEKLFF. In nucleotides, the CDR3 is TGCGCCAGCAGCATTGGACAGAATGAAAAACTGTTTTTT.

This chain links TRBV19 with TRBJ1-5; the D is unclear. CDR3 length: 12 amino acids. V lost 7 bases to trimming and J lost 5 bases, with 9 bases between them. Germline V CDR1 and CDR2: LNHDA, SQIVND (reference sequence). This CDR3 reads CASKAGYQPQHF. CDR3 nucleotide sequence: TGTGCCAGTAAGGCAGGTTATCAGCCCCAGCATTTT.

This clone was detected once. CDR3 protein: CASSQEVAGGAGGYTF. The CDR3 DNA is TGCGCCAGCAGCCAAGAAGTGGCTGGGGGGGCTGGTGGCTACACCTTC. This chain joins TRBV4-3 and TRBJ1-2, with TRBD1 as a possible D gene (6 bases). Trimming left V 0 bases short and J 7 bases short, with 18 bases between. Germline values: CDR1 LGHNA, CDR2 YSLEER. This CDR3 comprises 16 residues.

The chain links TRBV30 to TRBJ1-4, with a weak D call TRBD1 (6 bases). Germline V lookup: CDR1 GTSNPN, CDR2 SVGIG (reference sequence). There are 14 residues in the CDR3. The V and J ends lost 5 bases and 1 base respectively, with 11 bases between them. This CDR3 is CAWGTQGTNEKLFF. CDR3 nucleotides: TGTGCCTGGGGGACACAGGGAACTAATGAAAAACTGTTTTTT.

V gene TRBV5-6 combines with J gene TRBJ1-1; TRBD1 aligns across 10 bases. The length of the CDR3 is 13 residues. Germline CDR1 is SGHDT and CDR2 is YYEEEE. The trim removed 3 bases at V and 11 bases at J, leaving 7 bases unmatched. DNA of the CDR3: TGTGCCAGCAGCTCGCGACAGGGGGCAGCTGCTTTCTTT. Its translation is CASSSRQGAAAFF.

V and J are TRBV7-2 and TRBJ1-4, with TRBD1 matching over 8 bases. From germline, CDR1 is SGHTA and CDR2 FQGNSA. This CDR3 contains 14 residues. V lost 1 base, J lost 7 bases, and 2 bases stayed unmatched. The CDR3 nucleotides are TGTGCCAGCAGCTTAGGACAGGGGCTTGAAAAACTGTTTTTT. Protein: CASSLGQGLEKLFF.